This T cell receptor beta chain originates from a study of T-cell reconstitution after alpha-beta-depleted transplantation in children. Preparing the TCRbeta library involved the use of unique molecular identifiers. From the PCR reads, TCRdb called clonotypes with MiXCR, one entry per CDR3 protein. This table holds about 260,000 distinct CDR3 sequences, approximately 10% found once. Germline values: CDR1 LNHDA, CDR2 SQIVND (reference sequence). V was cut by 8 bases and J by 6 bases, with 17 bases left in between. CDR3 size: 14 residues. This clonotype was seen a handful of times. No antigen is known for it. Overall study findings and caveats: Some patients owed their high day-60 TCRbeta diversity to surviving recipient T cells and thymic progenitors. T cells produced anew were the main source of T-cell counts and diversity one year after transplant. In patients about two months after transplant, alpha-beta T cells reportedly arose from several hundred expanded graft clones.

The chain joins TRBV19 to TRBJ2-1; D possibly uses TRBD1 or TRBD2 (6 bases each). Sequences were derived from peripheral blood, sampled 180 days after TCRalphabeta/CD19-depleted stem cell transplant. The receptor comes from a male patient between 2 and 15 years old who had a stem cell transplant for chronic granulomatous disease, so the T cells may come from the graft donor. CDR3 bases: TGTGCCAGTGGGGGCGGGATAGCTCGCAATGAGCAGTTCTTC. It translates to CASGGGIARNEQFF. Using reference TRBV19 and TRBJ2-1 for the parts outside the CDR3, the full variable domain is DGGITQSPKYLFRKEGQNVTLSCEQNLNHDAMYWYRQDPGQGLRLIYYSQIVNDFQKGDIAEGYSVSREKKESFPLTVTSAQKNPTAFYLCASGGGIARNEQFFGPGTRLTVL.